This paragraph covers one TCR beta chain sequence. TCRdb processed the PCR reads anew with MiXCR; each CDR3 protein has one entry. The data show over 100,000 distinct CDR3 sequences, approximately 47% seen once. The data originate from a study of CDR3 diversity in severe acne. The CDR3 totals 13 residues. CDR1 SGHTA and CDR2 FQGTGA come from the germline V gene. Germline trimming cut 5 bases from V and 9 bases from J; bases unmatched to any gene: 6. This chain connects TRBV7-3 to TRBJ2-1, with TRBD2 matching over 8 bases. This receptor was identified in a male donor with acne. Sequencing input: blood. This CDR3 reads CASSPGTRAEQFF. The CDR3 DNA reads as TGTGCCAGCAGCCCCGGGACTAGAGCTGAGCAGTTCTTC.